This T cell receptor (beta chain) was observed in a study of monozygotic twins with inflammatory bowel disease. Unfractionated whole blood yielded total RNA, and T cells were not sorted. Study-wide points: IBD patients exhibited fewer clonotypes shared with other individuals than healthy twins, particularly with disease activity.

A note on this clonotype: The antigen is not known.

It was 3,000 to 4,500 ng of total RNA that each TCR library used. TCRdb reworked the 5' RACE reads into one entry per CDR3 protein, no DNA. The ten most abundant clones cover 2% to 3% of a sample with approximately 400,000 distinct CDR3 sequences. The CDR3 is 18 amino acids. The germline V gene has CDR1 LGHDT and CDR2 YNNKEL (reference sequence). The chain is built from TRBV3-1 and TRBJ2-2; TCRdb proposes TRBD1, but this gene call is untestable without DNA. The sequence derives from a human donor with ulcerative colitis or Crohn's disease, or a healthy co-twin of an affected twin (not recorded which). The sequenced sample consisted of blood. CDR3 protein: CASSHSIPGGVKTGELFF.